This TCR beta chain was observed in a study of a mutant IDH1 vaccine in newly diagnosed glioma. Study in general: Therapy received beforehand was radiotherapy, temozolomide, or both, with most patients given both. Study results and caveats: Pseudoprogression showed no apparent link to changes in top peripheral T cell clonotypes. The vaccine induced immune responses, and these occurred in around 93% of patients.

Time point of the sample: week 47, end of study. Topical imiquimod was applied with each vaccine dose, which held 300 ug of mutant IDH1 20-mer peptide. In weeks 1, 3, 5, 7, 11, 15, 19 and 23, patients were immunized, eight times in all. On this clone: What it recognizes is unknown.

The CDR3 runs 13 residues. Trimming took off 1 base at V and 2 bases at J, with 5 bases between the two ends. Per the germline V gene, CDR1 is SGHTA and CDR2 is FQGNSA. Produced via immunoSEQ multiplex PCR; TCRdb's table is partial and in-frame only. In the table there are tens of thousands of clones, approximately 89% of which are singletons. The specimen was PBMCs, collected from a glioma patient whose treatment included an IDH1 peptide vaccine. This TCR was recovered from a man aged 35 to 55 with glioma. The gene calls are TRBV7-2 and TRBJ1-1, with D unresolved. CDR3 region: CASSLGINTEAFF. CDR3 DNA sequence: TGTGCCAGCAGCTTAGGGATTAACACTGAAGCTTTCTTT.